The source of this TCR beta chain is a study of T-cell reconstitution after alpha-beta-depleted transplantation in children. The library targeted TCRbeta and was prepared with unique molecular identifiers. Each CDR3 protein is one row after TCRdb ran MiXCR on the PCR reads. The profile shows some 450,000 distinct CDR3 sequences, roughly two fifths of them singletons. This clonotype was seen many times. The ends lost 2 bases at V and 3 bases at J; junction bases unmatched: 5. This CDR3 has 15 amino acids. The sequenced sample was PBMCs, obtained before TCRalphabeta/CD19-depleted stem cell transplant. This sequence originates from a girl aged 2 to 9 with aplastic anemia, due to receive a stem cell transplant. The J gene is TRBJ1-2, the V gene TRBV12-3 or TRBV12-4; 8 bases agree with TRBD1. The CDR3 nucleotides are TGTGCCAGCAGTTTATTAGACAGGGGAGACTATGGCTACACCTTC. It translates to CASSLLDRGDYGYTF.